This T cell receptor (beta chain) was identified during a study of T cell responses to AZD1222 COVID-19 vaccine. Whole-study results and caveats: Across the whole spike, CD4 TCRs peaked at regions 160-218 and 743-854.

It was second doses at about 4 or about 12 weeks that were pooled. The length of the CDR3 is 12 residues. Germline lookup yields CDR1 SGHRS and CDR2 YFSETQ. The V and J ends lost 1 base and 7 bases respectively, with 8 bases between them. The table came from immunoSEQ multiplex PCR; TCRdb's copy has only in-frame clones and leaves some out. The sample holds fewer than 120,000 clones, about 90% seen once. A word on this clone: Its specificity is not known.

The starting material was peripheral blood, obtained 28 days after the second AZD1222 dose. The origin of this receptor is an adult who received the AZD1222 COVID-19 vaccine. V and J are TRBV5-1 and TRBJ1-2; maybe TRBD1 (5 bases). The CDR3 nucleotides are TGCGCCAGCAGCTTGTCAGGGACTGGCTACACCTTC. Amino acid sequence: CASSLSGTGYTF.